This T cell receptor (beta chain) was identified in a study of post-analysis software for immune sequencing data (dated by TCRdb to the mid-2010s). Context from the whole study: Recorded disease courses included relapsing-remitting, secondary progressive and progressive-relapsing multiple sclerosis, with some patients lacking subtype annotation. A subset of samples was prepared in parallel using single-end sample barcoding, then pooled and co-amplified after Illumina adapter ligation. Patient repertoires were compared against around 10 previously published healthy control repertoires from donors aged roughly 6 to 26 years. What the research found in general, with its limitations: Compared with controls, multiple sclerosis patients had significantly lower normalized Chao1 diversity, a finding suggesting substantial peripheral T-cell clonal expansion. Significantly higher frequencies in patients than in controls were found for roughly 5 TRBV segments, including TRBV5-6, TRBV5-1 and TRBV20-1. The control group was slightly older than the multiple sclerosis patient group. Direct clustering with F measure showed strong co-clustering of samples prepared in the same batch, prompting a batch-effect correction.

In regard to this clonotype: What antigen it recognizes has not been identified. This may be a read error: a much more frequent sequence differs by one nucleotide.

This specimen's time point label, interpreted: second blood draw from one MS patient after hematopoietic stem cell transplantation. To demonstrate the VDJtools post-analysis software, TCR beta repertoires were profiled from the peripheral blood of about 13 young patients with multiple sclerosis. Multiple sclerosis patients were children and adolescents aged about 6 to 15 years. Library method: PCR. Sequencing was performed on an Illumina HiSeq 2500. Unique molecular identifiers were incorporated into TCR beta cDNA libraries to reduce PCR and sequencing biases. Approximately 500,000 cDNA molecules were obtained per 1 to 10 million input T cells, so each molecule approximated one T cell. The patient libraries were prepared and sequenced with the same protocol used for the earlier healthy control dataset. Within a given batch, samples were prepared together, multiplexed and sequenced on the same HiSeq lane. The published analysis was carried out like this. MIGEC was used to process the raw barcoded reads, and molecular identifier groups with only a single read were discarded before consensus assembly and CDR3 extraction. VDJtools was used for post-analysis of the clonotype tables, with diversity normalized by down-sampling every dataset to the smallest sample size. To correct batch-related cross-sample contamination, repertoire overlap clustering matched CDR3 amino acid sequences but not nucleotide sequences. TCRdb reworked the public reads: Q25 trimming with fastp, MiXCR clone assembly, productive beta chains retained. Here each entry gathers all rows of one CDR3 protein and keeps the most common genes and DNA. The authors' filters were not applied to this entry. This sample holds about 160,000 distinct CDR3 sequences; 35% to 40% were observed only once. The ten top clones hold over 25% of the sample.

The CDR3, cysteine through phenylalanine, is 15 amino acids long. The DNA shown is the 45-base CDR3, in frame from base 1. The germline V gene encodes CDR1 SGHTA and CDR2 FQGNSA. The receptor was derived from a girl between 10 and 17 years old with multiple sclerosis. Donor details come from another sample of the same person, matched by shared clones. This chain joins TRBV7-2 to TRBJ2-7; 7 junctional bases match TRBD2. This specimen consisted of blood, obtained after autologous hematopoietic stem cell transplantation. Read as DNA, the sequence is TGTGCCGGCAGCTCCCTGACTAGCTCGGGCTACGAGCAGTACTTC. Its coded protein is CAGSSLTSSGYEQYF.